These 5 T cell receptor beta chains were all obtained from the same sample, sequenced in a study of CD8 T cells in Susac syndrome. A quantity of roughly 0.5 to 1 ug RNA underwent reverse transcription using random hexamers. TCRdb reanalysed the immunoSEQ multiplex PCR reads using MiXCR and keeps one entry per CDR3 protein. This sample has about 210,000 distinct CDR3 sequences; approximately 94% occur once, and the top ten carry about 0.14%. What was sequenced was CD4+ T cells from PBMCs. The receptors originated from a human donor with Susac syndrome.

This clonotype showed up just once. V and J are TRBV20-1 and TRBJ2-1; 10 positions match TRBD1. V trimming: 6 bases; J trimming: 9 bases; junction bases outside the gene matches: 11. The CDR3 is 14 residues long. Germline V gene data show CDR1 as DFQATT and CDR2 as SNEGSKA (reference sequence). The CDR3 spells CSAPGTGEGSEQFF. The CDR3 nucleotides read TGCAGTGCGCCTGGGACAGGGGAAGGGAGTGAGCAGTTCTTC.

This chain joins TRBV28 and TRBJ1-4, with a weak D call TRBD1 (5 bases). The CDR3 runs to 13 residues. Trimming removed 6 bases from V and 2 bases from J, with 7 bases in between. Germline CDR1 reads MDHEN; CDR2 reads SYDVKM. This CDR3 is CASRGTTNEKLFF. Here the CDR3 DNA reads TGTGCCAGCAGGGGGACCACTAATGAAAAACTGTTTTTT. The variable domain in full, completed from reference TRBV28 and TRBJ1-4, reads DVKVTQSSRYLVKRTGEKVFLECVQDMDHENMFWYRQDPGLGLRLIYFSYDVKMKEKGDIPEGYSVSREKKERFSLILESASTNQTSMYLCASRGTTNEKLFFGSGTQLSVL.

V is TRBV7-2 and J is TRBJ2-7; tentatively, D is TRBD2 (7 bases). Trimming took off 1 base at V and 3 bases at J, with 10 bases between the two ends. CDR1 and CDR2 from the germline V gene are SGHTA and FQGNSA. CDR3 length: 14 amino acids. The CDR3 DNA sequence: TGTGCCAGCAGCTTAGGGCGGGGGCGCTACGAGCAGTACTTC. Encoded protein: CASSLGRGRYEQYF. The full variable domain, with the rest looked up from reference TRBV7-2 and TRBJ2-7, is GAGVSQSPSNKVTEKGKDVELRCDPISGHTALYWYRQSLGQGLEFLIYFQGNSAPDKSGLPSDRFSAERTGGSVSTLTIQRTQQEDSAVYLCASSLGRGRYEQYFGPGTRLTVT.

The chain has TRBV14 and TRBJ1-1; 8 positions agree with TRBD1. CDR1 and CDR2 from the germline V gene are SGHDN and FVKESK. With 4 bases clipped from V and 4 bases from J, the junction kept 8 bases outside the gene matches. There are 15 residues in the CDR3. CDR3 sequence reads: CASSPFMQGATEAFF. The CDR3 DNA reads as TGTGCCAGCAGCCCCTTCATGCAGGGGGCCACTGAAGCTTTCTTT.

This chain connects TRBV30 to TRBJ2-1, with D perhaps matching TRBD2 (6 bases). V was shortened by 1 base and J by 6 bases, with 19 bases between the two germline ends. The CDR3 has 16 residues. Germline CDR1 is GTSNPN and CDR2 is SVGIG (reference sequence). The CDR3 DNA reads TGTGCCTGGAGTGGGGGTAGAGGGGCCGGGGGCAATGAGCAGTTCTTC. It encodes CAWSGGRGAGGNEQFF.